The present T cell receptor beta chain was sequenced within a study of blood T cell repertoires in COVID-19. For the study at large: Acute and convalescent COVID-19 specimens originated in the United States, Italy and Spain. Sources were T cells, B-cell-depleted T cells, or PBMCs; the material itself was cDNA or gDNA.

Seattle patient enrollment occurred during active infection, with longitudinal follow-up thereafter. Original processing methods: The authors estimated nucleated cell counts from reference gene primer amplification. Assay: immunoSEQ multiplex PCR; the TCRdb copy retains only in-frame clones and omits some. V, J and clone size derive from that table, while D and trimming were established from the DNA sequence. This repertoire shows 350,000 to 500,000 clones, 70% to 90% found once; its top ten account for 0.8% to 0.9%. Sequencing was done on a sample of peripheral blood. The receptor was derived from a man aged 18-30 years with COVID-19, enrolled during active disease.

The DNA of the CDR3 is TGTGCCACTGTAGCGGTGGGAGCCTACAATGAGCAGTTCTTC. Translation: CATVAVGAYNEQFF. V is TRBV6-5 and J is TRBJ2-1; D might be TRBD2 (6 bases). Germline V gives CDR1 MNHEY, CDR2 SVGAGI. V dropped 10 bases and J dropped 2 bases, with 15 bases sitting between them. The CDR3 length is 14 residues.